These T cell receptor beta chains were read from a single sample in a study of T cells in Graves' hyperthyroidism and ophthalmopathy. Each CDR3 protein is one row after TCRdb ran MiXCR on the multiplex PCR reads. The table lists 400,000 to 600,000 distinct CDR3 sequences, less than 25% of them singletons. Sequencing was done on a sample of blood. Receptor source: a man younger than 30 with Graves' hyperthyroidism. Both conserved end residues are part of each CDR3. D genes are given only for firm matches. Clone size appears in some rows only: once, few, many, or a class for an expanded clone.

size	V	J	D	DNA	CDR3
many	TRBV4-1	TRBJ1-2	TRBD1	TGCGCCAGCAGCCAAGTAGCGACAGGGGAAGGCTACACCTTC	CASSQVATGEGYTF
few	TRBV20-1	TRBJ2-7	NA	TGCAGTGCAACGGGACCGCCGCGGAACGAGCAGTACTTC	CSATGPPRNEQYF
many	TRBV6-5	TRBJ1-1	NA	TGTGCCAGCAGTTGGGGCGGACAGAGACAAGCTTTCTTT	CASSWGGQRQAFF
once	TRBV10-3	TRBJ2-2	NA	TGTGCCATCAGTGAGCGGCAGGCCGGCGGGGAGCTGTTTTTT	CAISERQAGGELFF
NA	TRBV6-4	TRBJ1-2	NA	TGTGCCAGCAGTGACTCCGGCCCCTATGACTACACCTTC	CASSDSGPYDYTF
few	TRBV27	TRBJ2-5	TRBD2	TGTGCCAGCAGTTTGACTAGCGGGAGGGTGGGAGAGACCCAGTACTTC	CASSLTSGRVGETQYF
many	TRBV19	TRBJ1-1	NA	TGTGCCAGTAGTTACACAGGGAGAAGGAGCGGTACGCCTGAAGCTTTCTTT	CASSYTGRRSGTPEAFF
NA	TRBV7-9	TRBJ2-1	TRBD1	TGTGCCAGCAGCTTAAGGCAGGGGGACAATGAGCAGTTCTTC	CASSLRQGDNEQFF
many	TRBV12-3/TRBV12-4	TRBJ1-2	NA	TGTGCCAGCAGTTTAGGGCCCAGGGTCACCTTC	CASSLGPRVTF
many	TRBV20-1	TRBJ2-7	NA	TGCAGTGCTAGGCGGGTTAGCTCCTACGAGCAGTACTTC	CSARRVSSYEQYF
NA	TRBV13	TRBJ2-6	NA	TGTGCCAGCAGCCGAATGCCCGCGACGGGACACCTCTCTGGGGCCAACGTCCTGACTTTC	CASSRMPATGHLSGANVLTF
once	TRBV6-5	TRBJ1-1	NA	TGTGCCAGCAGTTACTCGAGAGGGTTGGGTGCTGAAGCTTTCTTT	CASSYSRGLGAEAFF
many	TRBV10-3	TRBJ2-7	TRBD2	TGTGCCATCGAGGCCGGAGCGGGGGAGGCCTACGAGCAGTACTTC	CAIEAGAGEAYEQYF
few	TRBV11-2	TRBJ1-2	TRBD1	TGTGCCAGCAGCTTAGGACAGGGGCAGGTCCATGGCTACACCTTC	CASSLGQGQVHGYTF
few	TRBV12-3/TRBV12-4	TRBJ2-7	NA	TGTGCCAGCACCGACAAAGGAGGGGCCTACGAGCAGTACTTC	CASTDKGGAYEQYF
NA	TRBV4-1	TRBJ2-7	NA	TGCGCCAGCAGCTTCGGGGGCGGGGGCGGGTACGAGCAGTACTTC	CASSFGGGGGYEQYF
many	TRBV28	TRBJ1-5	TRBD1	TGTGCCACACAGGGGGCGAAAGGCAATCAGCCCCAGCATTTT	CATQGAKGNQPQHF
NA	TRBV4-1	TRBJ2-2	TRBD2	TGCGCCAGCAGCCAAGCGGGGCTAGCGGACACCGGGGAGCTGTTTTTT	CASSQAGLADTGELFF
few	TRBV4-2	TRBJ1-5	NA	TGTGCCAGCAGCCCCCAGGGGAACAATCAGCCCCAGCATTTT	CASSPQGNNQPQHF
many	TRBV6-5	TRBJ1-2	NA	TGTGCCAGCAGTCTGATCCAGGGCGCGATCTATGGCTACACCTTC	CASSLIQGAIYGYTF
few	TRBV5-4	TRBJ1-2	NA	TGTGCCAGCAGACTCCTGGGGGAGACAAACTATGGCTACACCTTC	CASRLLGETNYGYTF
many	TRBV28	TRBJ1-2	NA	TGTGCCAGCAGTCCGCCTCGGGGAGTTTATGGCTACACCTTC	CASSPPRGVYGYTF
many	TRBV6-1	TRBJ1-5	NA	TGTGCCAGCAGTCGTGGACCGTTTAGCAATCAGCCCCAGCATTTT	CASSRGPFSNQPQHF
many	TRBV12-3/TRBV12-4	TRBJ1-2	TRBD1	TGTGCCAGCAGCTTGAACAGGGGTAACTATGGCTACACCTTC	CASSLNRGNYGYTF
NA	TRBV7-8	TRBJ2-5	TRBD2	TGTGCCAGCAGCCCTACGAGACTAGCGGAAGAGACCCAGTACTTC	CASSPTRLAEETQYF
many	TRBV27	TRBJ1-5	NA	TGTGCCAGCAGTCACCGCGGAATCAATCAGCCCCAGCATTTT	CASSHRGINQPQHF
many	TRBV7-8	TRBJ2-7	TRBD1	TGTGCCAGCAGCCTCGTGACCTGGTCAGGGGGCGACGAGCAGTACTTC	CASSLVTWSGGDEQYF
few	TRBV28	TRBJ1-5	NA	TGTGCCAGCACCTCCCATAGGGGGGCGAGTCAGCCCCAGCATTTT	CASTSHRGASQPQHF